The 7 T cell receptor beta chains below all came from one sample that was sequenced in a study of T-cell reconstitution after alpha-beta-depleted transplantation in children. Unique molecular identifiers were built into the TCRbeta library. TCRdb used MiXCR to reprocess the PCR reads, holding one entry per CDR3 protein. Of 90,000 to 100,000 distinct CDR3 sequences listed, 20% to 30% are singletons. This material consisted of PBMCs, taken before TCRalphabeta/CD19-depleted stem cell transplant. The receptors come from a boy aged 2 to 10 with acute lymphoblastic leukemia, due to receive a stem cell transplant.

The V gene is TRBV29-1, the J gene TRBJ1-2; TRBD1 matches 9 bases. The germline gives CDR1 SQVTM, CDR2 ANQGSEA. CDR3 length: 11 residues. Germline trimming cut 7 bases from V and 13 bases from J; bases unmatched to any gene: 10. CDR3 protein: CSGGQGLPGTF. The CDR3 DNA reads TGCAGCGGGGGACAGGGACTCCCGGGCACCTTC.

This clonotype was observed at least ten times. The genes are TRBV18 and TRBJ2-3; TRBD2 matches 7 bases. Germline trimming cut 2 bases from V and 4 bases from J; bases unmatched to any gene: 9. The CDR3 is 16 residues long. The V gene's germline CDR1 is KGHSH and CDR2 LQKENI. CDR3 sequence: CASSPYSGSAPDTQYF. The DNA for the CDR3 is TGTGCCAGCTCACCATATAGCGGGTCCGCCCCAGATACGCAGTATTTT.

This chain connects TRBV30 to TRBJ1-1, with D perhaps TRBD1 (6 bases). Germline values: CDR1 GTSNPN, CDR2 SVGIG (reference sequence). V gave up 5 bases and J gave up 11 bases, with 12 bases separating them. The CDR3 sequence is 10 residues long. This CDR3 is CAWGGGSAFF. For the CDR3, the DNA is TGTGCCTGGGGAGGGGGGTCGGCTTTCTTT.

The V and J genes are TRBV20-1 and TRBJ2-3; 7 bases are shared with TRBD2. In germline, CDR1 is DFQATT, CDR2 SNEGSKA (reference sequence). The CDR3 totals 16 residues. V gave up 0 bases and J gave up 5 bases; unmatched junction bases: 11. CDR3 bases: TGCAGTGCTAGAGACCGTCCTAGCGGAGGAAAAGATACGCAGTATTTT. It translates to CSARDRPSGGKDTQYF.

This clonotype was observed a handful of times. The rearrangement links TRBV5-1 to TRBJ2-3; TRBD2 matches 12 bases. V trimming: 7 bases; J trimming: 2 bases; junction bases outside the gene matches: 8. CDR1 and CDR2 (germline): SGHRS, YFSETQ. There are 16 residues in the CDR3. The chain's CDR3 is CASSTLAGGFTDTQYF. The CDR3 region has the DNA TGCGCCAGCTCCACCCTAGCGGGGGGGTTCACAGATACGCAGTATTTT.

The CDR3 protein is CASSQVSTAGNQPQHF. The CDR3 nucleotides are TGCGCCAGCAGCCAAGTGTCCACGGCTGGGAATCAGCCCCAGCATTTT. The rearrangement joins TRBV4-1 to TRBJ1-5; unclear D gene. V was clipped by 1 base and J by 4 bases, with 14 bases between them. The CDR3 extends over 16 amino acids. Looked up from germline, CDR1 is MGHRA and CDR2 is YSYEKL.

This chain joins TRBV5-1 and TRBJ2-7; D possibly corresponds to TRBD2 (6 bases). V lost 7 bases and J lost 7, with 21 bases in between. Germline CDR1 reads SGHRS; CDR2 reads YFSETQ. The CDR3 has 14 residues. This CDR3 reads CASQYGGALGEQYF. The CDR3 DNA reads TGCGCCAGCCAGTACGGAGGGGCGTTGGGGGAGCAGTACTTC.